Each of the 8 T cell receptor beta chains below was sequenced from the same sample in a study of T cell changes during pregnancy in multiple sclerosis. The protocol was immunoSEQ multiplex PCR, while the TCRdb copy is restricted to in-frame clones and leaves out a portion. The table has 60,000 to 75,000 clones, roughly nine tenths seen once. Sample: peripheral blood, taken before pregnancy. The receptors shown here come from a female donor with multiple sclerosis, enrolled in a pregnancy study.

The chain's CDR3 is CASSPLSGGSSYNEQFF. CDR3 DNA: TGTGCCAGCAGCCCCCTTTCAGGGGGGAGCTCCTACAATGAGCAGTTCTTC. This chain joins TRBV4-2 and TRBJ2-1, with D tentatively TRBD1 (7 bases). Trimming cost V 4 bases and J 0 bases, with 16 bases left between them. This CDR3 has 17 amino acids. Germline-derived CDR1 and CDR2 are LGHNA and YNFKEQ.

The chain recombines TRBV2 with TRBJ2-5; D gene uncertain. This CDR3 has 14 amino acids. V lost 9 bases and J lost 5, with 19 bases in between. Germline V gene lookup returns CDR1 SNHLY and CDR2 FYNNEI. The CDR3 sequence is CASTSANSGETQYF. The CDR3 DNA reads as TGTGCCAGTACCTCTGCAAATTCCGGGGAGACCCAGTACTTC. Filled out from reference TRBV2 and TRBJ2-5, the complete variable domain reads EPEVTQTPSHQVTQMGQEVILRCVPISNHLYFYWYRQILGQKVEFLVSFYNNEISEKSEIFDDQFSVERPDGSNFTLKIRSTKLEDSAMYFCASTSANSGETQYFGPGTRLLVL.

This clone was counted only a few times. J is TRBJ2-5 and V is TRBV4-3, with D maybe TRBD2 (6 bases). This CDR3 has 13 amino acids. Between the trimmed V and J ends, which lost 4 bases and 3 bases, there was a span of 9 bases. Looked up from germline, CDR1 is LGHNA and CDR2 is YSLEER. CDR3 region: CASSPPGEETQYF. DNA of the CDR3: TGCGCCAGCAGCCCCCCGGGAGAAGAGACCCAGTACTTC.

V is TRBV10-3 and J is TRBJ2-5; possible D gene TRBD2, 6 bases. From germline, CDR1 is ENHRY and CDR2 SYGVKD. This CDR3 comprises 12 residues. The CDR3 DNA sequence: TGTGCTTCGGGGACGGGGGTAGAGACCCAGTACTTC. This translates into CASGTGVETQYF.

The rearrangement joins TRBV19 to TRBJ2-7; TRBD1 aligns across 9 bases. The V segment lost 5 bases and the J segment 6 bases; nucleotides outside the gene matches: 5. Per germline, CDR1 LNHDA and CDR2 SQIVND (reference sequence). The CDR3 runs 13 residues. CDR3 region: CASSPTGGIEQYF. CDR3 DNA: TGTGCCAGTAGTCCTACAGGGGGCATCGAGCAGTACTTC.

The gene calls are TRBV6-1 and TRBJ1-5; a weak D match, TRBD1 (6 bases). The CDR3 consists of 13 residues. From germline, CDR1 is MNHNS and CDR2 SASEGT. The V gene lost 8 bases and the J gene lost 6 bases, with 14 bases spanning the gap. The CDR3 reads CASEERGGQPQHF. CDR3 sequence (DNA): TGTGCCAGCGAAGAGAGAGGGGGTCAGCCCCAGCATTTT.

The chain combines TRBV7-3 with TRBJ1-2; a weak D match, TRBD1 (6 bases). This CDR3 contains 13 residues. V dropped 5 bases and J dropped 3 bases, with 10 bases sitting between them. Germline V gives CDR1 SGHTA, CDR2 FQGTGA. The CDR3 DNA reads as TGTGCCAGCAGCCCGCGGACAGACTATGGCTACACCTTC. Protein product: CASSPRTDYGYTF.

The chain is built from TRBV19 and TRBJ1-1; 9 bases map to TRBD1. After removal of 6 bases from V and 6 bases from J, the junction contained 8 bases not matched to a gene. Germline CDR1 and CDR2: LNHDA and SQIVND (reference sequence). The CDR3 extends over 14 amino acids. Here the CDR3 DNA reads TGTGCCAGTAGAGGGACAGGGAAGATAGCTGAAGCTTTCTTT. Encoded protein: CASRGTGKIAEAFF.